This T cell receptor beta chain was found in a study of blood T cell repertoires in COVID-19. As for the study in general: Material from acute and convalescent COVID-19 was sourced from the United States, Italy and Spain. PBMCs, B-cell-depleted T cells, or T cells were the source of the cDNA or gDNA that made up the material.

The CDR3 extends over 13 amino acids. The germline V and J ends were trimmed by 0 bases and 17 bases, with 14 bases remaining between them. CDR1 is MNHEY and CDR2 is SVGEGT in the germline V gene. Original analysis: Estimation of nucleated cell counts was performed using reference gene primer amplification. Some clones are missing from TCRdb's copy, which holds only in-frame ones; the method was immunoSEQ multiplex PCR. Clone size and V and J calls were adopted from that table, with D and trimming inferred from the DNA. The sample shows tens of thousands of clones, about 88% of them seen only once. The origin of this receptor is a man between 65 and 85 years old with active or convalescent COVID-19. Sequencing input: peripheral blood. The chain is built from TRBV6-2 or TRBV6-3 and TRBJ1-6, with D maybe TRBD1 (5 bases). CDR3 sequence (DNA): TGTGCCAGCAGTTACTCCGGGGGACGGTGGATCCACTTT. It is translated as CASSYSGGRWIHF.